Listed below are T cell receptor beta chains from one sample, sequenced in a study of blood T cell repertoires in COVID-19. TCRdb keeps only in-frame clones here, not all; method: immunoSEQ multiplex PCR. Counted here are 110,000 to 150,000 clones, 75% to 90% occurring once; the ten biggest clones make up 44%. Sequencing was done on a sample of peripheral blood. The receptors stem from a human donor in a cohort sampled during active COVID-19. The CDR3 runs from the conserved cysteine through the conserved F or W. D genes are given only for firm matches.

d_gene	v_gene	j_gene	CDR3nt	CDR3aa
TRBD1	TRBV6-7	TRBJ1-4	TGTGCCAGCACCACAACGCGGACAGGGTACCAGCCTCATGAAAAACTGTTTTTT	CASTTTRTGYQPHEKLFF
TRBD2	TRBV27	TRBJ2-5	TGTGCCAGCAGTTCCCTCAAAGCGGGAGTGCAAGAGACCCAGTACTTC	CASSSLKAGVQETQYF
TRBD2	TRBV24-1	TRBJ2-4	TGTGCCACCAGTGATTCCGGGAGGGGGGACATTCAGTACTTC	CATSDSGRGDIQYF
TRBD1	TRBV6-2/TRBV6-3	TRBJ2-5	TGTGCCAGCAGTACCGGGACAGGGAGGGGGACCCAGTACTTC	CASSTGTGRGTQYF
.	TRBV18	TRBJ1-2	TGTGCCAGCTCACCACGCGGGTATGGCTACACCTTC	CASSPRGYGYTF
TRBD2	TRBV5-1	TRBJ2-7	TGCGCCAGCAGCTTGGCGGAACTAGCGGGAGGCTACGAGCAGTACTTC	CASSLAELAGGYEQYF
.	TRBV5-6	TRBJ2-2	TGTGCCAGCAGCTTGGCCCCTCCAGGGGTGGGTAACACCGGGGAGCTGTTTTTT	CASSLAPPGVGNTGELFF
.	TRBV3-1/TRBV3-2	TRBJ2-3	TGTGCCAGCAGCTCAACGGGAGTAGCCACAGATACGCAGTATTTT	CASSSTGVATDTQYF
TRBD2	TRBV5-5	TRBJ2-2	TGTGCCAGCAGCCCGAGGACTAGCTCCACCGGGGAGCTGTTTTTT	CASSPRTSSTGELFF
.	TRBV28	TRBJ1-6	TGTGCCAGTCGAAAAGGGGGGGTTAATTCACCCCTCCACTTT	CASRKGGVNSPLHF
.	TRBV6-6	TRBJ2-7	TGTGCCAGCAGTTACCCATCCGGAGAGTACGAGCAGTACTTC	CASSYPSGEYEQYF
.	TRBV5-1	TRBJ1-1	TGCGCCAGCAGCTTGGGTGGGGGCGATCGGACTGAAGCTTTCTTT	CASSLGGGDRTEAFF
.	TRBV4-3	TRBJ1-2	TGCGCCAGCAGCCAAGAACGGGGATATGGCTACACCTTC	CASSQERGYGYTF